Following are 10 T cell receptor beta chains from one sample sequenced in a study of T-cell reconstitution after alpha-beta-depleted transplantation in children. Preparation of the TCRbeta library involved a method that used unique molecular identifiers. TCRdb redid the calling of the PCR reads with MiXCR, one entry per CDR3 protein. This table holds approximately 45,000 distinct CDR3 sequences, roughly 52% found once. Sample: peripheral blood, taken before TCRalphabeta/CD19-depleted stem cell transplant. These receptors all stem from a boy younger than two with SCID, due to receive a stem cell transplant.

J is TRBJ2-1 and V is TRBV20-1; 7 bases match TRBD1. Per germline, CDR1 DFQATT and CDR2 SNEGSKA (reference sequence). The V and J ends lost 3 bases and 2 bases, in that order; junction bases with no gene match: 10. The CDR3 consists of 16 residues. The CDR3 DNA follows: TGCAGTGCTAGTGCACCGGGACAGTCAACCTACAATGAGCAGTTCTTC. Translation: CSASAPGQSTYNEQFF.

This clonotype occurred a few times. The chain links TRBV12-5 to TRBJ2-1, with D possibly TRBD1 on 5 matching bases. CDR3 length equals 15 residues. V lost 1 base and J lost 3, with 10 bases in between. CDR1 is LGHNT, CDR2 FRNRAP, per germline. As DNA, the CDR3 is TGTGCTAGTGGTTTGGCCGGCGGACACTACAATGAGCAGTTCTTC. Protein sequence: CASGLAGGHYNEQFF.

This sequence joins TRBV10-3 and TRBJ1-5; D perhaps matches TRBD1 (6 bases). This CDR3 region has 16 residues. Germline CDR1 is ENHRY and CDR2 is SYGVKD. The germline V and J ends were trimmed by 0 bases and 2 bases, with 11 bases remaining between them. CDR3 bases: TGTGCCATCAGTGAGTCTCTGGGGGGCGGCAATCAGCCCCAGCATTTT. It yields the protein CAISESLGGGNQPQHF.

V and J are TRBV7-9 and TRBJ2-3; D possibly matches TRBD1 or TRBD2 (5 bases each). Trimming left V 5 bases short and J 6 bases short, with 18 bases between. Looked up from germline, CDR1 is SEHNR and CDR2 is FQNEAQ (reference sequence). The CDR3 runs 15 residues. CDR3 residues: CASSPKALWGDTQYF. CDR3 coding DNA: TGTGCCAGCAGCCCCAAGGCCCTTTGGGGGGATACGCAGTATTTT. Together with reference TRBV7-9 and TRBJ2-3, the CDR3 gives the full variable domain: DTGVSQNPRHKITKRGQNVTFRCDPISEHNRLYWYRQTLGQGPEFLTYFQNEAQLEKSRLLSDRFSAERPKGSFSTLEIQRTEQGDSAMYLCASSPKALWGDTQYFGPGTRLTVL.

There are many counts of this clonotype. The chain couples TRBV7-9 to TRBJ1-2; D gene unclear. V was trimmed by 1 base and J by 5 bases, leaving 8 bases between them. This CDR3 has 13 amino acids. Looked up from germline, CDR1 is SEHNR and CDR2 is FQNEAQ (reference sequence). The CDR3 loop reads CASSLGSQYGYTF. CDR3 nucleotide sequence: TGTGCCAGCAGCTTAGGTTCTCAGTATGGCTACACCTTC. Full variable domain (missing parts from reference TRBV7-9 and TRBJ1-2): DTGVSQNPRHKITKRGQNVTFRCDPISEHNRLYWYRQTLGQGPEFLTYFQNEAQLEKSRLLSDRFSAERPKGSFSTLEIQRTEQGDSAMYLCASSLGSQYGYTFGSGTRLTVV.

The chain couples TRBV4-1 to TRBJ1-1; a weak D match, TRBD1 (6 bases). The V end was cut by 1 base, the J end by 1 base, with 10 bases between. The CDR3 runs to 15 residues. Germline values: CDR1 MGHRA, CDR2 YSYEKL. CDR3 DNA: TGCGCCAGCAGCCAAGCCCCGGACAGGAACACTGAAGCTTTCTTT. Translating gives CASSQAPDRNTEAFF.

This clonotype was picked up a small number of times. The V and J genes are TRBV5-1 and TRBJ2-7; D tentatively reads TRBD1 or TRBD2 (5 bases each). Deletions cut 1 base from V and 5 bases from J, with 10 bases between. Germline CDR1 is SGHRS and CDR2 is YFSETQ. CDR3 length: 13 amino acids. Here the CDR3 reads CASSLMRGDEQYF. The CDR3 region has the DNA TGCGCCAGCAGCTTGATGCGAGGGGACGAGCAGTACTTC.

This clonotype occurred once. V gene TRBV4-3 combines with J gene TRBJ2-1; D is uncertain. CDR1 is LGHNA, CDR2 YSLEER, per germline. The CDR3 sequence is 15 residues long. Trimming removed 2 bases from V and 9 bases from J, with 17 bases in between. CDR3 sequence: CASSQHGLEEGEQFF. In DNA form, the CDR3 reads TGCGCCAGCAGCCAACACGGCCTCGAGGAAGGTGAGCAGTTCTTC.

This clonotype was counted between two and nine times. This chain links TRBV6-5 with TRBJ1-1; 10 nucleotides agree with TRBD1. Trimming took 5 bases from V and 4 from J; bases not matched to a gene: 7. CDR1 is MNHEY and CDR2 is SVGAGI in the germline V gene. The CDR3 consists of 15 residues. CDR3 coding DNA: TGTGCCAGCAGTACCCGACAGGGGGCCGGCACTGAAGCTTTCTTT. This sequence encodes CASSTRQGAGTEAFF.

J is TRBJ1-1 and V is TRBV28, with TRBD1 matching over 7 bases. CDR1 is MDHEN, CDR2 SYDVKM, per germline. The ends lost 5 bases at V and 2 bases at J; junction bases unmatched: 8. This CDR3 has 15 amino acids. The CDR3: CASSGRDRLNTEAFF. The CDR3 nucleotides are TGTGCCAGCAGTGGCCGGGACAGACTTAACACTGAAGCTTTCTTT.